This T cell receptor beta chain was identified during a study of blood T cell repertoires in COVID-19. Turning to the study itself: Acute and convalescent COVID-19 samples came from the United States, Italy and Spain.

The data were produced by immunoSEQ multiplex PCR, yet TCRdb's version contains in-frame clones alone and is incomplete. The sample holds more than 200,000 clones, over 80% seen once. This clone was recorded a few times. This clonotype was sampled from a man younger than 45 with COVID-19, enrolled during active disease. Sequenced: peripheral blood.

CDR3 DNA: TGTGCCAGCAGCCAACATGGACAGGGCCACACTGAAGCTTTCTTT. This translates into CASSQHGQGHTEAFF. The chain carries TRBV4-2 and TRBJ1-1, with 8 bases matching TRBD1. The CDR3 length is 15 residues. Germline CDR1 LGHNA, CDR2 YNFKEQ. The trim removed 2 bases at V and 3 bases at J, leaving 5 bases unmatched.